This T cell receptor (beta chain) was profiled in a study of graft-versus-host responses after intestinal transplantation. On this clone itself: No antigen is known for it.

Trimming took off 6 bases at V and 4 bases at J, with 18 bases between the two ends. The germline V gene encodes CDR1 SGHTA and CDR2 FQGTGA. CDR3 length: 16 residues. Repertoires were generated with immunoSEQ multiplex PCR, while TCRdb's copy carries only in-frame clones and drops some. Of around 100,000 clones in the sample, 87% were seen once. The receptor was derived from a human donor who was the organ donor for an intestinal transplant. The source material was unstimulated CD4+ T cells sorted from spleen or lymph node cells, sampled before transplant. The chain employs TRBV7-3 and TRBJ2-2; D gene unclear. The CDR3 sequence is CASRGVERRPTGELFF. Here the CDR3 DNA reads TGTGCCAGCAGGGGCGTTGAACGACGGCCCACCGGGGAGCTGTTTTTT. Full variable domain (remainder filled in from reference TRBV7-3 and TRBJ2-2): GAGVSQTPSNKVTEKGKYVELRCDPISGHTALYWYRQSLGQGPEFLIYFQGTGAADDSGLPNDRFFAVRPEGSVSTLKIQRTERGDSAVYLCASRGVERRPTGELFFGEGSRLTVL.